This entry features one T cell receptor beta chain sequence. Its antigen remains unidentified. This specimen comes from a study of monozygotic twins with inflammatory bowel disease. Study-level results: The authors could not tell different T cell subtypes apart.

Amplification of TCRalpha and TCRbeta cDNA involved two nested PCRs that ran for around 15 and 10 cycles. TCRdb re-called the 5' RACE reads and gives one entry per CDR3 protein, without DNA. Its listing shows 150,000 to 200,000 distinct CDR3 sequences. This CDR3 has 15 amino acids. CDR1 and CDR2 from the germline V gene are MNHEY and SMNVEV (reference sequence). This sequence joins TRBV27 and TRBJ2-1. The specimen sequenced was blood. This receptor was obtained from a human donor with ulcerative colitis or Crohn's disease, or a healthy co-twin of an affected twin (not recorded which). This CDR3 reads CASSPFNGAYNEQFF.